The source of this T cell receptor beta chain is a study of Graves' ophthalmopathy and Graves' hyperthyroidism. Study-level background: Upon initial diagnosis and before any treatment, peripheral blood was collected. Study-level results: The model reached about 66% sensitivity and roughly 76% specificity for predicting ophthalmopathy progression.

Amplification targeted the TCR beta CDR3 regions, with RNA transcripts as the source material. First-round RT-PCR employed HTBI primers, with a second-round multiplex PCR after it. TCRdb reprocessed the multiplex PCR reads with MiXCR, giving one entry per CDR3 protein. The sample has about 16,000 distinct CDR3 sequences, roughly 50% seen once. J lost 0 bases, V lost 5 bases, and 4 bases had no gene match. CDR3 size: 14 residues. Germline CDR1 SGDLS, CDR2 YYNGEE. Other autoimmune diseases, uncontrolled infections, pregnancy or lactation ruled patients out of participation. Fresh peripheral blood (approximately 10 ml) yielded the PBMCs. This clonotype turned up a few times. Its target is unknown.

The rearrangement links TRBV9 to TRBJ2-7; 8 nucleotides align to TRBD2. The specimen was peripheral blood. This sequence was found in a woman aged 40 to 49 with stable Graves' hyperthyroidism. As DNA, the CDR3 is TGTGCCAGCAGACGGGAGGGTGGCTCCTACGAGCAGTACTTC. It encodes CASRREGGSYEQYF.